Shown below are 22 T cell receptor beta chains from a single sample sequenced in a study of blood T cell repertoires in COVID-19. Using immunoSEQ multiplex PCR, the repertoire was profiled, and TCRdb retains in-frame clones only, with some absent. Among approximately 260,000 clones listed, more than 70% were seen once. The sequencing sample was made of PBMCs or T cells enriched from blood (not recorded which). The receptor set was obtained from a woman aged 40-49 years with acute COVID-19.

This clone was counted only a few times. The chain recombines TRBV6-2 or TRBV6-3 with TRBJ2-4; D gene unclear. V was cut by 2 bases and J by 0 bases, with 5 bases left in between. This CDR3 is 14 amino acids long. Germline CDR1 and CDR2: MNHEY and SVGEGT. The CDR3 sequence is CASSYAVAKNIQYF. The DNA of the CDR3 is TGTGCCAGCAGTTACGCGGTAGCCAAAAACATTCAGTACTTC.

The chain has TRBV28 and TRBJ2-1, with 12 bases lining up with TRBD2. In germline, CDR1 is MDHEN, CDR2 SYDVKM. The V gene end was trimmed by 6 bases and the J gene end by 8 bases; junction bases not matched to a gene: 8. The CDR3 is 15 residues long. CDR3 amino acids: CASSASGREPDEQFF. In nucleotides, the CDR3 is TGTGCCAGCAGCGCTAGCGGGAGGGAACCGGATGAGCAGTTCTTC.

The chain combines TRBV3-1 (or the pseudogene TRBV3-2) with TRBJ2-1, with 11 bases lining up with TRBD2. This CDR3 comprises 15 residues. Trimming took 4 bases from V and 5 from J; bases not matched to a gene: 4. Germline CDR1 reads LGHDT; CDR2 reads YNNKEL (reference sequence). The CDR3 reads CASSLSGRGHNEQFF. In DNA, the CDR3 is TGTGCCAGCAGCCTTAGCGGGAGGGGGCACAATGAGCAGTTCTTC.

The rearrangement uses TRBV12-3 or TRBV12-4 and TRBJ1-2; 8 nucleotides agree with TRBD1. The CDR3 spans 13 residues. The V segment lost 6 bases and the J segment 2 bases; nucleotides outside the gene matches: 2. For the CDR3, the DNA is TGTGCCAGCAGAAGACAGGGGAACTATGGCTACACCTTC. This gives the protein CASRRQGNYGYTF.

The chain couples TRBV19 to TRBJ1-2; no firm D call. Germline CDR1 and CDR2: LNHDA and SQIVND (reference sequence). V was shortened by 5 bases and J by 2 bases, with 9 bases between the two germline ends. The CDR3 runs to 13 residues. In DNA, the CDR3 is TGTGCCAGTAGTTACACAGCAAACTATGGCTACACCTTC. Amino acids: CASSYTANYGYTF. The full variable domain, completed using reference TRBV19 and TRBJ1-2, is DGGITQSPKYLFRKEGQNVTLSCEQNLNHDAMYWYRQDPGQGLRLIYYSQIVNDFQKGDIAEGYSVSREKKESFPLTVTSAQKNPTAFYLCASSYTANYGYTFGSGTRLTVV.

This clone was found once. This chain's CDR3 is CASSIRRQGAENTEAFF. CDR3 nucleotide sequence: TGTGCCAGTAGTATTCGAAGGCAGGGGGCAGAGAACACTGAAGCTTTCTTT. This chain uses TRBV19 with TRBJ1-1; 8 bases match TRBD1. The CDR3 is 17 amino acids. Germline V gene lookup returns CDR1 LNHDA and CDR2 SQIVND (reference sequence). V shed 3 bases, J shed 1 base, and the junction held 10 bases outside the gene matches.

The chain couples TRBV7-9 to TRBJ2-1; D possibly corresponds to TRBD2 (6 bases). The germline CDR1 and CDR2 sequences are SEHNR and FQNEAQ (reference sequence). V lost 2 bases and J 5 bases, leaving 22 bases between the germline ends. The CDR3 spans 18 residues. The CDR3 DNA reads TGTGCCAGCAGCTTATTTGGCGGGACCAAGCAACATAACAATGAGCAGTTCTTC. It is translated as CASSLFGGTKQHNNEQFF.

The J gene is TRBJ2-7, the V gene TRBV19; a possible D gene is TRBD2 (5 bases). This CDR3 comprises 13 residues. In germline, CDR1 is LNHDA, CDR2 SQIVND (reference sequence). V was pared by 7 bases and J by 2 bases, with 12 bases between. The CDR3 DNA follows: TGTGCCAGTAAGGGCGGGCCAACCTACGAGCAGTACTTC. This encodes CASKGGPTYEQYF.

The rearrangement joins TRBV19 to TRBJ2-1; tentatively, D is TRBD2 (6 bases). V dropped 1 base and J dropped 5 bases, with 15 bases sitting between them. CDR3 size: 16 residues. Germline CDR1 is LNHDA and CDR2 is SQIVND (reference sequence). The CDR3 sequence is CASSIVTGLFHNEQFF. The CDR3 bases are TGTGCCAGTAGTATAGTCACCGGACTATTCCACAATGAGCAGTTCTTC.

V and J are TRBV9 and TRBJ2-1; TRBD2 agrees at 10 bases. The CDR3 consists of 15 residues. CDR1 and CDR2 (germline): SGDLS, YYNGEE. V shed 0 bases, J shed 6 bases, and the junction held 3 bases outside the gene matches. In nucleotides, the CDR3 is TGTGCCAGCAGCGTAGAGGGACTAGCGCCCAATGAGCAGTTCTTC. Translated, it gives CASSVEGLAPNEQFF.

The rearrangement joins TRBV28 to TRBJ2-3; 9 nucleotides match TRBD1. This CDR3 is built from 16 residues. The germline gives CDR1 MDHEN, CDR2 SYDVKM. J lost 2 bases, V lost 5 bases, and 8 bases had no gene match. The CDR3 sequence is CASSQAQGALTDTQYF. CDR3 nucleotide sequence: TGTGCCAGCAGTCAGGCACAGGGGGCACTCACAGATACGCAGTATTTT.

The sample holds one count of this clone. The rearrangement uses TRBV19 and TRBJ1-2, with TRBD1 as a possible D gene (5 bases). Trimming shortened V by 7 bases and J by 5 bases, and 14 bases separated the two germline ends. There are 13 residues in the CDR3. Germline CDR1 reads LNHDA; CDR2 reads SQIVND (reference sequence). The CDR3 protein is CASKRAGSYGYTF. In DNA, the CDR3 is TGTGCCAGTAAAAGGGCAGGGTCATATGGCTACACCTTC.

The chain couples TRBV19 to TRBJ1-2, with D unresolved. Trimming cost V 4 bases and J 6 bases, with 15 bases left between them. Germline V gives CDR1 LNHDA, CDR2 SQIVND (reference sequence). This CDR3 is 14 amino acids long. The CDR3 DNA is TGTGCCAGTAGTACTGCAGGCACCGTAAATGGCTACACCTTC. It yields the protein CASSTAGTVNGYTF.

The V and J genes are TRBV19 and TRBJ2-1, with D unresolved. The CDR3 covers 17 residues. Germline V gives CDR1 LNHDA, CDR2 SQIVND (reference sequence). V was shortened by 4 bases and J by 0 bases, with 16 bases between the two germline ends. The CDR3 nucleotides are TGTGCCAGTAGTACCCTCCATACAGAAAGCTCCTACAATGAGCAGTTCTTC. Translating gives CASSTLHTESSYNEQFF.

The gene calls are TRBV6-5 and TRBJ2-1; 7 bases line up with TRBD2. The CDR3 length is 13 residues. Germline CDR1 is MNHEY and CDR2 is SVGAGI. V shed 7 bases and J 8 bases; nucleotides not matched to a gene: 8. The CDR3 bases are TGTGCCAGCAAGGGCGGGAGACTTCATGAGCAGTTCTTC. Its protein product is CASKGGRLHEQFF.

The chain joins TRBV2 to TRBJ2-7; 11 nucleotides match TRBD2. This CDR3 spans 14 amino acids. In germline, CDR1 is SNHLY, CDR2 FYNNEI. V dropped 3 bases and J dropped 6; count of bases not matched to a gene: 4. The CDR3 loop is CASSEVLAGGEQYF. CDR3 sequence (DNA): TGTGCCAGCAGTGAGGTTCTAGCGGGAGGCGAGCAGTACTTC.

About this clone: An end of the junction differs from the germline gene, which may be a read error. This chain links TRBV7-7 with TRBJ1-1, with D unclear. From germline, CDR1 is SSHAT and CDR2 FNYEAQ (reference sequence). The CDR3 length is 14 residues. DNA of the CDR3: TGTGCTAGCAGCTTATTACTATCGAACACTGAAGCTTTCTTT. Translated, it gives CASSLLLSNTEAFF.

The J gene is TRBJ1-1, the V gene TRBV6-5; D ambiguous. Germline assignment: CDR1 MNHEY and CDR2 SVGAGI. CDR3 length equals 15 residues. The germline V and J ends were trimmed by 6 bases and 0 bases, with 14 bases remaining between them. Here the CDR3 DNA reads TGTGCCAGCAGGTACGACACTTTACTGAACACTGAAGCTTTCTTT. Translated, it gives CASRYDTLLNTEAFF.

The chain links TRBV24-1 to TRBJ2-2; 8 positions agree with TRBD1. The CDR3 covers 19 residues. J gave up 3 bases and V 4 bases, and 15 bases lay outside the gene matches. Germline V gene sequence: CDR1 KGHDR, CDR2 SFDVKD. CDR3: CATSDPEDSAGGHTGELFF. CDR3 DNA sequence: TGTGCCACCAGTGACCCCGAAGACTCGGCAGGGGGCCACACCGGGGAGCTGTTTTTT.

J is TRBJ1-4 and V is TRBV20-1; no reliable D call. The CDR3 extends over 13 amino acids. CDR1 and CDR2 (germline): DFQATT, SNEGSKA (reference sequence). V lost 3 bases, J lost 8 bases, and 13 bases lay in between. The CDR3 nucleotides read TGCAGTGCTAGTTCGGGATCTGAGGAAAAACTGTTTTTT. Its protein product is CSASSGSEEKLFF.

This sequence joins TRBV5-6 and TRBJ2-7; D remains unclear. Germline V gene data show CDR1 as SGHDT and CDR2 as YYEEEE. The CDR3 extends over 12 amino acids. The V gene lost 0 bases and the J gene lost 3 bases, with 4 bases spanning the gap. CDR3 sequence (DNA): TGTGCCAGCAGCTTGGCGAGCTACGAGCAGTACTTC. Translated: CASSLASYEQYF.

The chain links TRBV9 to TRBJ2-7, with 15 bases lining up with TRBD2. Trimming at V came to 4 bases and at J to 6 bases, leaving 8 bases not matched to a gene. Germline V gene lookup returns CDR1 SGDLS and CDR2 YYNGEE. The CDR3 has 16 residues. The CDR3 nucleotides read TGTGCCAGCAGCACGGGACTAGCGGGAGGAGTGGCCGAGCAGTACTTC. Amino acid sequence: CASSTGLAGGVAEQYF.